This T cell receptor (beta chain) was documented in a study of cytomegalovirus exposure and HLA in healthy donors. Overall study findings and caveats: Analysis was carried out at a later point, and it linked a missense DCLRE1C variant to TCR beta V- and J-gene trimming. The classifier reportedly diagnosed cytomegalovirus status with high specificity and sensitivity. Sequencing depth across donors, presence/absence analyses assumed, was roughly uniform.

The CDR3 is 16 residues long. Germline loops: CDR1 LGHNA, CDR2 YSLEER. The V gene end was trimmed by 3 bases and the J gene end by 4 bases; junction bases not matched to a gene: 4. 60 Vbeta and 13 Jbeta primers were used in PCR. The data were produced by immunoSEQ multiplex PCR, yet TCRdb's version contains in-frame clones alone and is incomplete. This table holds under 200,000 clones, roughly 84% found once. Note on this clone: Its antigen is currently unknown.

V usage is TRBV4-3 and J usage is TRBJ2-1; TRBD2 agrees at 12 bases. This TCR came from a man aged 25 to 40 in good health and CMV-seronegative. Specimen: PBMCs. The CDR3 nucleotides are TGCGCCAGCAGCCAGAGACTAGCGGGAGCATACAATGAGCAGTTCTTC. Translation: CASSQRLAGAYNEQFF.